The present TCR beta chain was sequenced within a study of shared clonotypes between healthy human individuals (dated by TCRdb to about 2020). The study in broad terms: The cohort comprised two women and a few men aged 18 to 49 years. Between about 0.94 and 8.9 billion PBMCs per donor were obtained by leukapheresis. To estimate repertoire size and how much clonotypes are shared between individuals, the study performed deep sequencing of blood TCR repertoires from a few healthy adults. To increase sequencing depth and limit assay-specific biases, different laboratories used diverse techniques to prepare libraries and sequence TCR repertoires.

Using the deep immunoSEQ assay, multiplex PCR amplified TCR CDR3 regions from genomic DNA. For each cell subset, the extracted genomic DNA was distributed evenly across all wells of several immunoSEQ 96-well plates, and each plate served as one replicate. For unsorted PBMC, approximately 0.3 ug of genomic DNA, equivalent to around 30,000 T cell genomes, went into each replicate PCR. Ten immunoSEQ deep assay plates were used to sequence the unsorted PBMC genomic DNA. Purified libraries were measured with a Qubit 3.0 fluorometer, size-checked on a Bioanalyzer 2100, and measured again with the KAPA Library Quantification kit. Every immunoSEQ 96-well plate was sequenced on a separate single-read 150-cycle Illumina NextSeq 550 flow cell. Per the original workflow: Because the immunoSEQ output held only junctional sequences and lacked quality scores, the filtering could not match the filtering applied to full-length reads. To assign V/J genes and CDR3, sequences were annotated against IMGT germline references using PyIR, a Python wrapper for IgBLAST v1.9. Any read was removed if the V/J assignment was weak (E-value above 1e-6), the CDR3 was missing, or the read contained stop codons, out-of-frame junctions, or ambiguous translated residues. A V3J clonotype was defined by an identical inferred V gene, J gene, and CDR3 amino acid sequence. Percentage overlap between repertoires was calculated by dividing the number of shared unique clonotypes by the size of the smaller repertoire. RTK rarefaction, the Chao1 estimator, and Recon v2.1 estimates of unobserved clonotypes were used to assess repertoire richness. The immuneACCESS repertoire file appears here via TCRdb, limited to in-frame rearrangements. These files lack a portion of the clones; in checked studies, under half of the deficit traces to unresolved V genes, and the cause of the others is not known. Clonal size and the V and J genes are those of that table, whereas D and trimming came from the DNA. This sample holds 100,000 or so clones; approximately 51% were observed only once. Of the sample, less than 15% is held by the ten largest clones.

The study at large found these results: Pairwise subsampling indicated that sequencing depth was expected to affect the degree of clonotype sharing among donors. Only blood was sampled, and tissue TCR repertoires likely differ from those in blood. Because the study included only a small number of donors, the genetic and exposure-history diversity represented was limited.

CDR1 and CDR2 were assigned from the germline V gene as ENHRY and SYGVKD. Trimming removed 3 bases from V and 1 base from J, leaving 13 bases between the germline ends. The CDR3 covers 16 residues, taking in both the cysteine and the phenylalanine. Only the CDR3 region is kept as DNA, spanning 48 bases read in frame from base 1. In the case of this clone: There is no known antigen for this receptor. No base quality information exists; no much larger clone differs at one position.

The donors were healthy, HIV-negative adults with no recently reported acute infections or vaccinations. Only Caucasian adults living in Nashville, Tennessee, USA were represented among the donors. For unsorted samples, around 85 million PBMCs were counted, and genomic DNA was extracted using the QIAamp DNA Blood Mini kit. Blood was obtained by leukapheresis, after which PBMCs were separated by Ficoll-Histopaque density gradient centrifugation and cryopreserved in liquid nitrogen vapor phase. Source material: PBMCs. The rearrangement joined TRBV10-3 to TRBJ1-5; the D segment could be TRBD1, given 5 matching bases. This clonotype originated in a middle-aged woman in good health. Some clones in this sample may be carry-over from other donors' samples. The CDR3 region: CAISDTWQGSNQPQHF. The base sequence is TGTGCCATCAGTGATACGTGGCAGGGCAGCAATCAGCCCCAGCATTTT.